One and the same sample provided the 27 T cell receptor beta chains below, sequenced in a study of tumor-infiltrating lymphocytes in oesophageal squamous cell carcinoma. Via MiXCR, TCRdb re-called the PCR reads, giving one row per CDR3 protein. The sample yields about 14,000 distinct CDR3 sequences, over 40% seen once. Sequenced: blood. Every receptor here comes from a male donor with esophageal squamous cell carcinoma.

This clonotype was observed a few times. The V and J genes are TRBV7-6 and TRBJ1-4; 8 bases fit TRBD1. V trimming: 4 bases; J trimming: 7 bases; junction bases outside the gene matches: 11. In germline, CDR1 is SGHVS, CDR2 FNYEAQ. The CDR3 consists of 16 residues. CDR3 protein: CASSSFGQGAGEKLFF. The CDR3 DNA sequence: TGTGCCAGCAGCTCCTTCGGGCAGGGGGCGGGTGAAAAACTGTTTTTT.

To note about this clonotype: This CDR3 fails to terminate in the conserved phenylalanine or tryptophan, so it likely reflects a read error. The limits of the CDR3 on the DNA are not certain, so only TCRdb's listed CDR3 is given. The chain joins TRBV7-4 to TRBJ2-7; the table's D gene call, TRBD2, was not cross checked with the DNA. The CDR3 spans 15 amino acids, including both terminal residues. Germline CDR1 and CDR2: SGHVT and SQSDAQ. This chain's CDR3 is CASSLIAGVGTSSTS.

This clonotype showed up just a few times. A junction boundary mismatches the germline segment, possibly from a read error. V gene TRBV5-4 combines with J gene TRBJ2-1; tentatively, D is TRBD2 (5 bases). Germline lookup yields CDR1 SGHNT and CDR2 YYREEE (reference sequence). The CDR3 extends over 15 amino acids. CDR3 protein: CASSLAGENYSPLHF. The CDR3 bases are TGTGCCAGCAGCTTGGCTGGGGAGAACTATTCACCCCTCCACTTC.

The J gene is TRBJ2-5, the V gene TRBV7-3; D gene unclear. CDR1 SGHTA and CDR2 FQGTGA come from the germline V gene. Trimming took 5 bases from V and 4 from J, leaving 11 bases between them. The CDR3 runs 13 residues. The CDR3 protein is CASSATTLETQYF. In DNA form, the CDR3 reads TGTGCCAGCAGCGCAACTACGCTAGAGACCCAGTACTTC.

The CDR3 is CASSPTSGRAETQYF. The CDR3 DNA reads TGTGCCAGCAGCCCGACTAGCGGGAGGGCGGAGACCCAGTACTTC. The chain joins TRBV7-2 to TRBJ2-1; 14 bases map to TRBD2. The last part of the DNA fits TRBJ2-5 better; the J call may be wrong. Germline lookup yields CDR1 SGHTA and CDR2 FQGNSA. The length of the CDR3 is 15 residues.

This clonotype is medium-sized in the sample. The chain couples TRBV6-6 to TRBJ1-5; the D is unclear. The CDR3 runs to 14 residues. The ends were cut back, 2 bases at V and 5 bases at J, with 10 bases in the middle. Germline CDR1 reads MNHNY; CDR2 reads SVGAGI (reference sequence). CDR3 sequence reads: CASSYREGDQPQHF. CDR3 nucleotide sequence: TGTGCCAGCAGTTACAGGGAGGGAGATCAGCCCCAGCATTTT.

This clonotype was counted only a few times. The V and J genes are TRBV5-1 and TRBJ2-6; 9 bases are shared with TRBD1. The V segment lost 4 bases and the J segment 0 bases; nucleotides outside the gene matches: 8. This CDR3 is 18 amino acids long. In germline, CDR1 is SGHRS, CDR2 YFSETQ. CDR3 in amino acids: CASSRRDRALSGANVLTF. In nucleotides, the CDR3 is TGCGCCAGCAGCAGAAGGGACAGGGCCCTCTCTGGGGCCAACGTCCTGACTTTC.

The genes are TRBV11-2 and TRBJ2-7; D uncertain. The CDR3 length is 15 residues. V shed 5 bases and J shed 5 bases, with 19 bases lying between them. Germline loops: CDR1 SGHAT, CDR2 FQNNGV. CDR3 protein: CASSQAIGSVDEQYF. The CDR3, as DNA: TGTGCCAGCAGCCAGGCGATAGGGTCGGTTGACGAGCAGTACTTC. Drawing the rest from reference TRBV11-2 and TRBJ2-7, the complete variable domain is EAGVAQSPRYKIIEKRQSVAFWCNPISGHATLYWYQQILGQGPKLLIQFQNNGVVDDSQLPKDRFSAERLKGVDSTLKIQPAKLEDSAVYLCASSQAIGSVDEQYFGPGTRLTVT.

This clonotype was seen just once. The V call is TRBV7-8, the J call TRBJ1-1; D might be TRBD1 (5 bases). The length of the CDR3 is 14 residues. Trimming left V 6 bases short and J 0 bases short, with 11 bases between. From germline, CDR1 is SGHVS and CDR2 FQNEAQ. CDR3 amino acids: CASRRQMMNTEAFF. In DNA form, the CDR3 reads TGTGCCAGCAGGCGACAGATGATGAACACTGAAGCTTTCTTT.

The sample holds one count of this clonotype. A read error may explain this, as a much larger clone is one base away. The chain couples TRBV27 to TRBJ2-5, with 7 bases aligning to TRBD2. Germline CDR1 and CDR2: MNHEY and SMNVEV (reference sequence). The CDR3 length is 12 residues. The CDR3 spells CPSSLRAGVEYF. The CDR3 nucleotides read TGTCCCAGCAGTTTACGGGCGGGAGTCGAGTACTTC.

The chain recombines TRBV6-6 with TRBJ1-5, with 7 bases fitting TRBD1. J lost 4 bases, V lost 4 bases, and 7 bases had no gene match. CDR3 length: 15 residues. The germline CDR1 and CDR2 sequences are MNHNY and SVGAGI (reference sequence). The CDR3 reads CASSSHRGANQPQHF. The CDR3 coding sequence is TGTGCCAGCAGTTCACACAGGGGTGCAAATCAGCCCCAGCATTTT.

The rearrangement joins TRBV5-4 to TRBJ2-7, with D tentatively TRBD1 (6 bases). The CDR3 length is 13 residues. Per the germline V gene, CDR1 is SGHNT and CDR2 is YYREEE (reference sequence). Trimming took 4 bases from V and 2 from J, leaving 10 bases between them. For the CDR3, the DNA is TGTGCCAGCAGCGTCGGACAGACCTACGAGCAGTACTTC. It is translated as CASSVGQTYEQYF.

The CDR3 protein is CASSLDRGTGEQYF. DNA for the CDR3: TGTGCCAGCAGCTTAGACAGGGGTACGGGGGAGCAGTACTTC. The J gene is TRBJ2-5, the V gene TRBV11-1, with D perhaps matching TRBD1 (7 bases). Germline V gene lookup returns CDR1 SGHAT and CDR2 FQDESV (reference sequence). V gave up 1 base and J gave up 11 bases, with 17 bases separating them. The CDR3 contains 14 residues. Filled out from reference TRBV11-1 and TRBJ2-5, the complete variable domain reads EAEVAQSPRYKITEKSQAVAFWCDPISGHATLYWYRQILGQGPELLVQFQDESVVDDSQLPKDRFSAERLKGVDSTLKIQPAELGDSAMYLCASSLDRGTGEQYFGPGTRLLVL.

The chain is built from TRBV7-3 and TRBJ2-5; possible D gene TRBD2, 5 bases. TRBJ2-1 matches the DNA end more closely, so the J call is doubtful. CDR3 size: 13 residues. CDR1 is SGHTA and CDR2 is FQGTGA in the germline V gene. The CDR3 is CASSLGLNNEQFF. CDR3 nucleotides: TGTGCCAGCAGCTTAGGACTGAACAATGAGCAGTTCTTC.

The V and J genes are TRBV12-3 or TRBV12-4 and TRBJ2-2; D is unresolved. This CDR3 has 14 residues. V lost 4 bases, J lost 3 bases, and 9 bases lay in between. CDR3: CASSSQRDTGELFF. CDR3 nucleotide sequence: TGTGCCAGCAGTTCCCAAAGGGACACCGGGGAGCTGTTTTTT.

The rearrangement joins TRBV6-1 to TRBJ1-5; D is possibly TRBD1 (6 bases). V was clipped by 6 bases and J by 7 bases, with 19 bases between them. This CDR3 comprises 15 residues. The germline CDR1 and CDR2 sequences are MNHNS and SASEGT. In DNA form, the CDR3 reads TGTGCCAGCAGGAACGGGGGGGGCGCGGGACAGCCCCAGCATTTT. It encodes CASRNGGGAGQPQHF.

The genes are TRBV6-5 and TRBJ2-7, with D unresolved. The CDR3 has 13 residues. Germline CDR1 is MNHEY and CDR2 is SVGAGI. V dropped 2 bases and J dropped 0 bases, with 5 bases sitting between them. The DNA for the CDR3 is TGTGCCAGCAGTTACGGACCCTCCTACGAGCAGTACTTC. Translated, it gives CASSYGPSYEQYF.

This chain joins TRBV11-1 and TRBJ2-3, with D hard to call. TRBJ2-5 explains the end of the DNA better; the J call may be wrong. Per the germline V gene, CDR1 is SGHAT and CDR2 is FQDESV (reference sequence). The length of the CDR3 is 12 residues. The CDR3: CASSLKAETQYF. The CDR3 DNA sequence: TGTGCCAGCAGCTTAAAAGCGGAGACCCAGTACTTC.

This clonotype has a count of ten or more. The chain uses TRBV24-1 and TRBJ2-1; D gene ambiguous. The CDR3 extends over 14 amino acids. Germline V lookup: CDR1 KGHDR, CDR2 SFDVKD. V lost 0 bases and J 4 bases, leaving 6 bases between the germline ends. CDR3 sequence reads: CATSDLDGYNEQFF. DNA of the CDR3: TGTGCCACCAGTGATTTGGACGGATACAATGAGCAGTTCTTC.

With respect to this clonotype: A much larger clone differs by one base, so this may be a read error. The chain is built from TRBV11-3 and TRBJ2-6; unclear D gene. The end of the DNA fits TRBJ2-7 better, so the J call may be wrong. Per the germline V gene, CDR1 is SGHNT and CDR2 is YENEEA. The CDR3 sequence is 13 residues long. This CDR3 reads CASSTRPSNEQYF. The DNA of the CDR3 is TGTGCCAGCAGCACCCGGCCGTCCAATGAGCAGTACTTC.

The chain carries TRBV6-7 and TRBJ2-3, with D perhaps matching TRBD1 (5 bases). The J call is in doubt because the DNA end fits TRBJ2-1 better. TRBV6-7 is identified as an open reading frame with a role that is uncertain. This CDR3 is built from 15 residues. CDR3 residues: CASSYSQGLSNEQFF. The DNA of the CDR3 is TGTGCCAGCAGTTACTCGCAGGGTTTAAGCAATGAGCAGTTCTTC.

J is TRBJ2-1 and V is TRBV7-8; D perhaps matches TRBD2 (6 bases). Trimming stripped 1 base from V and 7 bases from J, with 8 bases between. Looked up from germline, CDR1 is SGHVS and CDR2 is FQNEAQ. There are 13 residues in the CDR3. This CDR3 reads CASSLVRGNEQFF. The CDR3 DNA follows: TGTGCCAGCAGCTTAGTTCGGGGGAATGAGCAGTTCTTC.

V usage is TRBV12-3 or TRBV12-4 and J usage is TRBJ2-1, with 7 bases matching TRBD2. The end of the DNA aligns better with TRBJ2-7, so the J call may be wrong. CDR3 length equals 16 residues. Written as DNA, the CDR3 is TGTGCCAGCAGCCCCCATCCCCGCGGGAGTAGCAATGAGCAGTACTTC. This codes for CASSPHPRGSSNEQYF.

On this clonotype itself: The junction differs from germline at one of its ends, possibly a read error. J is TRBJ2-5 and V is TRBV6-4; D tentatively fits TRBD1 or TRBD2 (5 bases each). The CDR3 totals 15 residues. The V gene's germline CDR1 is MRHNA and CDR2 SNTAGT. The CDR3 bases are TGTGCCAGCAGGGGGCAAGGGAGAAACAATTCACCCCTCCACTTC. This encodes CASRGQGRNNSPLHF.

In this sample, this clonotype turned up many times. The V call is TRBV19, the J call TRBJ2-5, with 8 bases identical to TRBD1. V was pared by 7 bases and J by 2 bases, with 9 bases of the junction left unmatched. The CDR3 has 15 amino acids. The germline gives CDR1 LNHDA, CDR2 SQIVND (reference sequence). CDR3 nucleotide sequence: TGTGCCAGTACGCGGACAGGGTACCGACAAGAGACCCAGTACTTC. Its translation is CASTRTGYRQETQYF.

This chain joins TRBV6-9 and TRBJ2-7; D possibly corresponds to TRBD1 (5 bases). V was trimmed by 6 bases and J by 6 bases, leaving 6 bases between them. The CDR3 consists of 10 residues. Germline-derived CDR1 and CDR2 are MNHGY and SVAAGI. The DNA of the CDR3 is TGTGCCAGCAGGGGGCGCGAGCAGTACTTC. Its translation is CASRGREQYF.

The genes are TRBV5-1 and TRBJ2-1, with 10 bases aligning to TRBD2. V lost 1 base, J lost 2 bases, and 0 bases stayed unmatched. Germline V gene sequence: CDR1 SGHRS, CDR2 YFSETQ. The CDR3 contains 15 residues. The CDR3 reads CASSLTSGTYNEQFF. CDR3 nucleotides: TGCGCCAGCAGCTTGACTAGCGGGACCTACAATGAGCAGTTCTTC.